Below, 30 T cell receptor beta chains from the same sample are listed, as sequenced in a study of blood T cells in healthy people across ages. Combining a sample-barcoded 5' primer with a J-beta primer mix, a second PCR ran for roughly 6 to 11 cycles. TCRdb independently ran MiXCR on the 5' RACE reads; one entry per CDR3 protein. The data hold almost 800,000 distinct CDR3 sequences, with nearly 60% observed a single time. The material sequenced was blood. Receptors originate from a man aged 25 to 40 in good health.

The V call is TRBV27, the J call TRBJ2-5; TRBD2 aligns across 8 bases. The end of the DNA is better explained by TRBJ2-7, so the J call may be wrong. Per germline, CDR1 MNHEY and CDR2 SMNVEV (reference sequence). CDR3 length equals 16 residues. CDR3 residues: CASSFGGAGARNEQYF. In DNA, the CDR3 is TGTGCCAGCAGTTTTGGGGGAGCGGGAGCCCGGAACGAGCAGTACTTC.

This clonotype has just a few counts. The chain carries TRBV6-2 or TRBV6-3 and TRBJ2-7; 8 nucleotides line up with TRBD1. Unmatched junction bases numbered 11, after V lost 7 bases and J lost 3 bases. The germline V gene encodes CDR1 MNHEY and CDR2 SVGEGT. The CDR3 sequence is 15 residues long. DNA of the CDR3: TGTGCCAGCACCCCGTATGGGACAGGATTCTACGAGCAGTACTTC. Translation gives CASTPYGTGFYEQYF.

The chain links TRBV25-1 to TRBJ2-7; TRBD1 aligns across 8 bases. The CDR3 extends over 18 amino acids. V was clipped by 0 bases and J by 5 bases; unmatched bases: 15. Germline lookup yields CDR1 MGHDK and CDR2 SYGVNS. CDR3 nucleotide sequence: TGTGCCAGCAGTGAATATTACTCCTCGGACAGGGAGCCCCACGAGCAGTACTTC. It translates to CASSEYYSSDREPHEQYF.

This rearrangement joins TRBV7-2 to TRBJ2-3, with TRBD2 matching 7 bases. Germline V gives CDR1 SGHTA, CDR2 FQGNSA. The CDR3 totals 16 residues. V lost 3 bases, J lost 4 bases, and 10 bases stayed unmatched. CDR3 bases: TGTGCCAGCAGCTTCCGACTAGCCGGGGACCCAGATACGCAGTATTTT. Protein product: CASSFRLAGDPDTQYF.

V usage is TRBV7-2 and J usage is TRBJ2-5, with TRBD2 identical over 13 bases. CDR3 length: 15 amino acids. J gave up 11 bases and V 5 bases, and 11 bases lay outside the gene matches. Germline CDR1 is SGHTA and CDR2 is FQGNSA. This CDR3 reads CASSQGLAGNNEQYF. For the CDR3, the DNA is TGTGCCAGCAGCCAGGGACTAGCGGGAAACAATGAGCAGTACTTC.

V gene TRBV28 combines with J gene TRBJ2-7; D is ambiguous. V was cut by 2 bases and J by 6 bases, with 8 bases left in between. The CDR3 is made up of 12 amino acids. The germline V gene encodes CDR1 MDHEN and CDR2 SYDVKM. CDR3 nucleotide sequence: TGTGCCAGCAGTTTAAGGGTCCCCGAGCAGTACTTC. Its protein product is CASSLRVPEQYF.

The chain uses TRBV5-1 and TRBJ2-7, with unresolved D. Germline CDR1 is SGHRS and CDR2 is YFSETQ. V was trimmed by 0 bases and J by 0 bases, leaving 10 bases between them. The CDR3 runs to 15 residues. The CDR3 DNA follows: TGCGCCAGCAGCTTGGAGCCCTTTTCCTCCTACGAGCAGTACTTC. Amino acid sequence: CASSLEPFSSYEQYF.

This clonotype was detected a few times. This rearrangement joins TRBV29-1 to TRBJ2-5, with D uncertain. V lost 6 bases to trimming and J lost 4 bases, with 6 bases between them. Germline CDR1 and CDR2: SQVTM and ANQGSEA. The CDR3 totals 10 residues. CDR3 in amino acids: CSVELETQYF. Here the CDR3 DNA reads TGCAGCGTAGAACTAGAGACCCAGTACTTC.

The rearrangement links TRBV15 to TRBJ2-4; a weak D match, TRBD1 (6 bases). The better agreement between TRBJ2-7 and the DNA end casts doubt on the J call. This CDR3 contains 13 residues. Germline V CDR1 and CDR2: LNHNV, YYDKDF (reference sequence). The CDR3 loop reads CATRFTSGAEQYF. Written as DNA, the CDR3 is TGTGCCACCCGATTTACTTCAGGGGCCGAGCAGTACTTC.

V and J are TRBV5-1 and TRBJ2-7; a possible D gene is TRBD2 (5 bases). V lost 0 bases to trimming and J lost 0 bases, with 10 bases between them. This CDR3 contains 15 residues. From germline, CDR1 is SGHRS and CDR2 YFSETQ. This chain's CDR3 is CASSLARGSSYEQYF. The CDR3 DNA follows: TGCGCCAGCAGCTTGGCGAGAGGGTCCTCCTACGAGCAGTACTTC.

This chain connects TRBV20-1 to TRBJ2-2; the match to TRBD1 covers 8 bases. This CDR3 has 14 amino acids. Germline values: CDR1 DFQATT, CDR2 SNEGSKA (reference sequence). V dropped 6 bases and J dropped 0; count of bases not matched to a gene: 3. CDR3 DNA: TGCAGTGCCCGGACAGGGACGAACACCGGGGAGCTGTTTTTT. Translation: CSARTGTNTGELFF.

The rearrangement joins TRBV9 to TRBJ2-1; D is ambiguous. CDR1 SGDLS and CDR2 YYNGEE come from the germline V gene. V was trimmed by 3 bases and J by 2 bases, leaving 15 bases between them. This CDR3 spans 16 amino acids. This chain's CDR3 is CASSEYGLGPYNEQFF. The CDR3 nucleotides are TGTGCCAGCAGCGAGTACGGATTAGGCCCCTACAATGAGCAGTTCTTC.

In its sample, this clonotype was seen many times. The CDR3: CASSSLADLSYEQYF. CDR3 in DNA: TGTGCCAGCAGTTCTCTGGCGGACCTTAGCTACGAGCAGTACTTC. This rearrangement joins TRBV6-2 or TRBV6-3 to TRBJ2-7; no clear D gene. The V end was cut by 4 bases, the J end by 3 bases, with 16 bases between. Germline V gene lookup returns CDR1 MNHEY and CDR2 SVGEGT. CDR3 length equals 15 residues.

The chain has TRBV28 and TRBJ2-1; unclear D gene. V was clipped by 1 base and J by 5 bases, with 9 bases between them. Germline V gene lookup returns CDR1 MDHEN and CDR2 SYDVKM. The CDR3 spans 14 residues. CDR3 residues: CASSLSGRNNEQFF. The CDR3 nucleotides read TGTGCCAGCAGTTTATCTGGACGGAACAATGAGCAGTTCTTC.

This clonotype was counted many times. The V and J genes are TRBV20-1 and TRBJ2-3; D gene unclear. CDR3 length equals 17 residues. Germline V lookup: CDR1 DFQATT, CDR2 SNEGSKA (reference sequence). Trimming stripped 3 bases from V and 1 base from J, with 20 bases between. The CDR3 loop is CSARATEGFFGTDTQYF. CDR3 nucleotide sequence: TGCAGTGCTAGGGCGACGGAAGGTTTTTTTGGCACAGATACGCAGTATTTT.

The sample holds one count of this clonotype. The rearrangement uses TRBV7-2 and TRBJ2-4, with a possible D match to TRBD2 (5 bases). The end of the DNA aligns better with TRBJ2-7, so the J call may be wrong. CDR3 size: 13 residues. CDR1 and CDR2 from the germline V gene are SGHTA and FQGNSA. The CDR3 spells CASSLAGVAEQYF. CDR3 in DNA: TGTGCCAGCAGCTTAGCGGGAGTAGCCGAGCAGTACTTC.

This clonotype was seen more than once but under ten times. The gene calls are TRBV12-3 or TRBV12-4 and TRBJ2-3, with D possibly matching TRBD2 (6 bases). V lost 6 bases, J lost 3 bases, and 16 bases lay in between. The CDR3 consists of 15 residues. The DNA for the CDR3 is TGTGCCAGCAGGTTGTCAGGGAGGATGACAGATACGCAGTATTTT. Translated: CASRLSGRMTDTQYF.

The chain joins TRBV7-2 to TRBJ2-1, with D unclear. CDR3 length: 15 amino acids. Germline-derived CDR1 and CDR2 are SGHTA and FQGNSA. Trimming left V 4 bases short and J 4 bases short, with 14 bases between. CDR3 in amino acids: CASSSDSSGYNEQFF. CDR3 in DNA: TGTGCCAGCAGCTCCGATAGTTCAGGATACAATGAGCAGTTCTTC. Complete variable domain (other parts from reference TRBV7-2 and TRBJ2-1): GAGVSQSPSNKVTEKGKDVELRCDPISGHTALYWYRQSLGQGLEFLIYFQGNSAPDKSGLPSDRFSAERTGGSVSTLTIQRTQQEDSAVYLCASSSDSSGYNEQFFGPGTRLTVL.

The chain recombines TRBV7-2 with TRBJ1-5; D gene uncertain. Deletions cut 5 bases from V and 7 bases from J, with 12 bases between. Germline loops: CDR1 SGHTA, CDR2 FQGNSA. The CDR3 runs to 13 residues. The CDR3 protein is CASSPLAAQPQHF. In nucleotides, the CDR3 is TGTGCCAGCAGCCCCCTCGCCGCCCAGCCCCAGCATTTT.

The chain carries TRBV12-3 or TRBV12-4 and TRBJ2-7; the D gene is possibly TRBD1 (6 bases). The V and J ends lost 5 bases and 5 bases respectively, with 16 bases between them. The CDR3 is 14 amino acids. The chain's CDR3 is CASSVAGARNEQYF. The CDR3 bases are TGTGCCAGCAGTGTCGCAGGGGCGAGGAACGAGCAGTACTTC.

Only a few counts were recorded for this clonotype. The chain joins TRBV20-1 to TRBJ2-2; D not certain. The CDR3 is 13 amino acids. Germline-derived CDR1 and CDR2 are DFQATT and SNEGSKA (reference sequence). The ends were cut back, 0 bases at V and 5 bases at J, with 7 bases in the middle. CDR3 residues: CSARDGVTGELFF. CDR3 in DNA: TGCAGTGCTAGAGATGGAGTAACCGGGGAGCTGTTTTTT.

The V gene is TRBV4-1, the J gene TRBJ2-1; D unclear. Germline lookup yields CDR1 MGHRA and CDR2 YSYEKL. There are 17 residues in the CDR3. V was shortened by 0 bases and J by 6 bases, with 18 bases between the two germline ends. Here the CDR3 reads CASSQDSGSAPRNEQFF. The DNA of the CDR3 is TGCGCCAGCAGCCAAGATTCCGGAAGCGCGCCCCGCAATGAGCAGTTCTTC.

The chain combines TRBV29-1 with TRBJ1-2; 7 bases are shared with TRBD1. V was pared by 3 bases and J by 5 bases, with 12 bases of the junction left unmatched. CDR1 is SQVTM, CDR2 ANQGSEA, per germline. This CDR3 spans 15 amino acids. CDR3 coding DNA: TGCAGCGTTGATGGAGGGCAGGGGGTTAGGTATGGCTACACCTTC. It is translated as CSVDGGQGVRYGYTF.

The V gene is TRBV2, the J gene TRBJ2-1; a weak D match, TRBD2 (6 bases). CDR3 length equals 14 residues. Trimming took off 6 bases at V and 2 bases at J, with 11 bases between the two ends. Germline lookup yields CDR1 SNHLY and CDR2 FYNNEI. CDR3 DNA: TGTGCCAGCAGCGGCCGGAGGGCCTACAATGAGCAGTTCTTC. It codes for CASSGRRAYNEQFF.

This clonotype was counted between two and nine times. The chain recombines TRBV7-2 with TRBJ1-1; the match to TRBD1 covers 9 bases. Per the germline V gene, CDR1 is SGHTA and CDR2 is FQGNSA. The J segment lost 8 bases and the V segment lost 5 bases, leaving 9 bases of the junction unmatched. There are 14 residues in the CDR3. CDR3 nucleotides: TGTGCCAGCAGCCTTCCCGGGACAGGGCGAGAAGCTTTCTTT. Amino acid sequence: CASSLPGTGREAFF.

This chain uses TRBV20-1 with TRBJ2-7, with D tentatively TRBD1 (6 bases). Germline CDR1 is DFQATT and CDR2 is SNEGSKA (reference sequence). The CDR3 extends over 15 amino acids. The germline V and J ends were trimmed by 3 bases and 6 bases, with 21 bases remaining between them. The CDR3 nucleotides read TGCAGTGCTAGCTTGGGGGCACCGGTGAGGCGCGAGCAGTACTTC. Translating it yields CSASLGAPVRREQYF.

The rearrangement joins TRBV6-2 or TRBV6-3 to TRBJ2-7; weak D call: TRBD2 (6 bases). The CDR3 loop spans 14 amino acids. Trimming pared 6 bases from V and 9 bases from J, leaving 21 bases between. In germline, CDR1 is MNHEY, CDR2 SVGEGT. CDR3 loop: CASSPTASDGGQYF. The CDR3 region has the DNA TGTGCCAGCAGCCCTACCGCCAGCGACGGGGGGCAGTACTTC.

This chain connects TRBV20-1 to TRBJ2-1; no reliable D call. Looked up from germline, CDR1 is DFQATT and CDR2 is SNEGSKA (reference sequence). Between the trimmed V and J ends, which lost 0 bases and 4 bases, there was a span of 13 bases. The CDR3 is 15 amino acids. CDR3 amino acids: CSAREPAWPYNEQFF. Here the CDR3 DNA reads TGCAGTGCTAGAGAACCCGCGTGGCCATACAATGAGCAGTTCTTC.

This clonotype has only a few counts. The V call is TRBV9, the J call TRBJ2-3; the D is unclear. Trimming left V 0 bases short and J 1 base short, with 3 bases between. The CDR3 length is 13 residues. Germline CDR1 reads SGDLS; CDR2 reads YYNGEE. CDR3 in amino acids: CASSVGGTDTQYF. The CDR3 DNA is TGTGCCAGCAGCGTAGGTGGCACAGATACGCAGTATTTT.

V gene TRBV20-1 combines with J gene TRBJ2-3; D is unclear. The CDR3 spans 11 residues. Trimming cost V 3 bases and J 2 bases, with 3 bases left between them. CDR1 and CDR2 from the germline V gene are DFQATT and SNEGSKA (reference sequence). The CDR3: CSASLTDTQYF. CDR3 bases: TGCAGTGCTAGCCTCACAGATACGCAGTATTTT.